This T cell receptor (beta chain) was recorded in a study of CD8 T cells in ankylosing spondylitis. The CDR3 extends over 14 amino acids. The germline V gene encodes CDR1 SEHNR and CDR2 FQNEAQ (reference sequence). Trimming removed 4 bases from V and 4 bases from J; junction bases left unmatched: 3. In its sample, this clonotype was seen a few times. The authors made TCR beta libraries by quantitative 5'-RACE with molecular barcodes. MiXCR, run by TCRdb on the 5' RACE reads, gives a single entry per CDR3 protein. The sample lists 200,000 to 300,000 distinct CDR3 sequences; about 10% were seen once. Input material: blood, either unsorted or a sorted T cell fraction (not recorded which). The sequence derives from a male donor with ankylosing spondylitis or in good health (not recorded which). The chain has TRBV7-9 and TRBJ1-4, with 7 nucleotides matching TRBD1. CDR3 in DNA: TGTGCCAGCAGCTGGGACAGTCTTAATGAAAAACTGTTTTTT. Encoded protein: CASSWDSLNEKLFF.